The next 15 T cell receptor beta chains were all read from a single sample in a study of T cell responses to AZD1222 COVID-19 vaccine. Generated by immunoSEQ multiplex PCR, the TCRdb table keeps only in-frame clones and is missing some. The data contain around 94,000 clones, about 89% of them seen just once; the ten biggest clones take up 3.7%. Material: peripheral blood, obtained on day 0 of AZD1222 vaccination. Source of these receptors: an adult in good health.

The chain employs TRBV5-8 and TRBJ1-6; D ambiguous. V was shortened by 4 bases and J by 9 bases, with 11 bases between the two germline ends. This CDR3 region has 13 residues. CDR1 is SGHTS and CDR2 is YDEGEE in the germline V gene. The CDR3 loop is CASSLSRLSPLHF. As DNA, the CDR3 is TGTGCCAGCAGCCTAAGTCGTCTTTCACCCCTCCACTTT. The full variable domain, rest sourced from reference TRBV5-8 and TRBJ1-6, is EAGVTQSPTHLIKTRGQQATLRCSPISGHTSVYWYQQALGLGLQFLLWYDEGEERNRGNFPPRFSGRQFPNYSSELNVNALELEDSALYLCASSLSRLSPLHFGNGTRLTVT.

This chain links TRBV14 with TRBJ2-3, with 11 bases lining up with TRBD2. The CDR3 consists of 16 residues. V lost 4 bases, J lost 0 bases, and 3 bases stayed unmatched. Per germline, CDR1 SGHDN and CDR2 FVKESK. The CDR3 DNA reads TGTGCCAGCAGCCTGTTAGCGGGGGGGAGCACAGATACGCAGTATTTT. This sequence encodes CASSLLAGGSTDTQYF. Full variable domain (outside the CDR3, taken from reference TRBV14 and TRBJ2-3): EAGVTQFPSHSVIEKGQTVTLRCDPISGHDNLYWYRRVMGKEIKFLLHFVKESKQDESGMPNNRFLAERTGGTYSTLKVQPAELEDSGVYFCASSLLAGGSTDTQYFGPGTRLTVL.

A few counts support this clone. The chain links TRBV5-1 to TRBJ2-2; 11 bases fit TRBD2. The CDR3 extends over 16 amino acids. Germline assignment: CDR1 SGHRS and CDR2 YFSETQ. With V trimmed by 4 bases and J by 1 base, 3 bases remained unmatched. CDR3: CASSPLAGGNTGELFF. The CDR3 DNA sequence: TGCGCCAGCAGCCCGCTAGCGGGGGGGAACACCGGGGAGCTGTTTTTT. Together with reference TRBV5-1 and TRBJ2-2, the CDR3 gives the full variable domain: KAGVTQTPRYLIKTRGQQVTLSCSPISGHRSVSWYQQTPGQGLQFLFEYFSETQRNKGNFPGRFSGRQFSNSRSEMNVSTLELGDSALYLCASSPLAGGNTGELFFGEGSRLTVL.

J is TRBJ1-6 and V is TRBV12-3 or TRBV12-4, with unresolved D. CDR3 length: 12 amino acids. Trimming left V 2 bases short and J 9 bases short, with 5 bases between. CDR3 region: CASSLPRSPLHF. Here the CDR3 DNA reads TGTGCCAGCAGTTTACCGCGTTCACCCCTCCACTTT.

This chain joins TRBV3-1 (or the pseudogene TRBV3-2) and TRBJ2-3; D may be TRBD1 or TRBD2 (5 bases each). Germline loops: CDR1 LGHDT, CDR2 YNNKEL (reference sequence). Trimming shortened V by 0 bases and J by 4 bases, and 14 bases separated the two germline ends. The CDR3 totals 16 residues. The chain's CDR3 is CASSQDHGAGADTQYF. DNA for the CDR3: TGTGCCAGCAGCCAAGATCACGGGGCGGGTGCAGATACGCAGTATTTT.

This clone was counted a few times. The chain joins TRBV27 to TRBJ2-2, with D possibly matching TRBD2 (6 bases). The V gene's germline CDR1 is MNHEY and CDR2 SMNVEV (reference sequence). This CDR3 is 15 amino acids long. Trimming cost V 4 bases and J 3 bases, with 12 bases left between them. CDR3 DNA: TGTGCCAGCAGTTCCTTCGGGAGAGACACCGGGGAGCTGTTTTTT. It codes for CASSSFGRDTGELFF.

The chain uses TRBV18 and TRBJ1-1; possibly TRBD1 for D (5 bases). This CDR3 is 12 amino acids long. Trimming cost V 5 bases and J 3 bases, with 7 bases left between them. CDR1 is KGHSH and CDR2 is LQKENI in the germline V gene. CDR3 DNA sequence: TGTGCCAGCTCAATCAGGGACACTGAAGCTTTCTTT. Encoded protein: CASSIRDTEAFF.

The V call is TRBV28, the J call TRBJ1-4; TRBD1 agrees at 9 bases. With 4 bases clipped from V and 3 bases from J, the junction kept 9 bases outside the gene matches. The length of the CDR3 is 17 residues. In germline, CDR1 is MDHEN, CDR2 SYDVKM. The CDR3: CASSYAPYRGPNEKLFF. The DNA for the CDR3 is TGTGCCAGCAGTTACGCACCGTACAGGGGGCCTAATGAAAAACTGTTTTTT.

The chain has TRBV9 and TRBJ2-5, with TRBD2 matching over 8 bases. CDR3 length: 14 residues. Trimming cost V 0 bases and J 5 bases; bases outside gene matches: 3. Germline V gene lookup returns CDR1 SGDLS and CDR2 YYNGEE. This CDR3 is CASSVAGGTETQYF. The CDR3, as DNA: TGTGCCAGCAGCGTAGCGGGGGGGACGGAGACCCAGTACTTC.

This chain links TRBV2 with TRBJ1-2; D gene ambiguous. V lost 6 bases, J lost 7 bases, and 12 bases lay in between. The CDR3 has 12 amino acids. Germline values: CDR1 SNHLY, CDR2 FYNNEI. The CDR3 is CASSLLEGGYTF. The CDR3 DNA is TGTGCCAGCAGCCTTCTAGAGGGTGGCTACACCTTC.

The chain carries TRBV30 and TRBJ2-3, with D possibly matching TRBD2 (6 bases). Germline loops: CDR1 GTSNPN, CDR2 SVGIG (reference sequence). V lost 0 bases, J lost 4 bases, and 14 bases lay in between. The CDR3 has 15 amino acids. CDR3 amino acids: CAWSVLGGGADTQYF. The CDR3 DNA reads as TGTGCCTGGAGTGTATTGGGGGGAGGAGCAGATACGCAGTATTTT. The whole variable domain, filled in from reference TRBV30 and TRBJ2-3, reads SQTIHQWPATLVQPVGSPLSLECTVEGTSNPNLYWYRQAAGRGLQLLFYSVGIGQISSEVPQNLSASRPQDRQFILSSKKLLLSDSGFYLCAWSVLGGGADTQYFGPGTRLTVL.

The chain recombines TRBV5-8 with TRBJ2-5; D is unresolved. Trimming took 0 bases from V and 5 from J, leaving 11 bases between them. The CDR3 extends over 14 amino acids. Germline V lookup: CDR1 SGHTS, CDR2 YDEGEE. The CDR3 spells CASSLGRRWETQYF. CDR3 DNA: TGTGCCAGCAGCTTGGGGAGAAGGTGGGAGACCCAGTACTTC.

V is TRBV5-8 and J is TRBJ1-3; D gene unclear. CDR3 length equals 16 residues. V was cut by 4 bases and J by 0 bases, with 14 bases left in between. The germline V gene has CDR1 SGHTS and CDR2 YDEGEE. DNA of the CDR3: TGTGCCAGCAGCCCTGGAGGTGGTCCCTCTGGAAACACCATATATTTT. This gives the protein CASSPGGGPSGNTIYF.

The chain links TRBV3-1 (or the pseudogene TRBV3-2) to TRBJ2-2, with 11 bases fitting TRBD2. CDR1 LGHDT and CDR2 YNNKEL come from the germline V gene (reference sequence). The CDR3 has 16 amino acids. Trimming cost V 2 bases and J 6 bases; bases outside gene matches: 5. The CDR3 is CASSQRIAGGPGELFF. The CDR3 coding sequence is TGTGCCAGCAGCCAAAGGATAGCGGGGGGGCCCGGGGAGCTGTTTTTT.

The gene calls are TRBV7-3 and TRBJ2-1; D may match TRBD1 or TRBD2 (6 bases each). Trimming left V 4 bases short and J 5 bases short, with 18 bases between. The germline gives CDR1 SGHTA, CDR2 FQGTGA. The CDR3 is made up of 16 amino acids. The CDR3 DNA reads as TGTGCCAGCAGCTCGACAGCCGGGGGCCGGAACAATGAGCAGTTCTTC. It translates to CASSSTAGGRNNEQFF.